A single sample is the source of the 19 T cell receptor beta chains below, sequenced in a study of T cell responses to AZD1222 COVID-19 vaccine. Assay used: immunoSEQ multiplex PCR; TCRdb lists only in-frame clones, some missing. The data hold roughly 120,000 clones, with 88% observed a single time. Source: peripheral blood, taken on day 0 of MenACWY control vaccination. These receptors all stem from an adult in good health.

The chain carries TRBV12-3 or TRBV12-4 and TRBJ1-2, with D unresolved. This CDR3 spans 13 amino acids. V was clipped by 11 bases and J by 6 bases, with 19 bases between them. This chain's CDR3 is CASGDPMLDGYTF. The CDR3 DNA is TGTGCCTCAGGTGATCCGATGTTGGATGGCTACACCTTC.

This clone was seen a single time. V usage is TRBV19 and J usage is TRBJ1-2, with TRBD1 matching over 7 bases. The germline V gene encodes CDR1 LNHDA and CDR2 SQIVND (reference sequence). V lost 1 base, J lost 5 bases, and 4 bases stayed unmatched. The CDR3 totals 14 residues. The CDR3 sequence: CASSIGTGAYGYTF. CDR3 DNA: TGTGCCAGTAGTATAGGGACAGGAGCTTATGGCTACACCTTC.

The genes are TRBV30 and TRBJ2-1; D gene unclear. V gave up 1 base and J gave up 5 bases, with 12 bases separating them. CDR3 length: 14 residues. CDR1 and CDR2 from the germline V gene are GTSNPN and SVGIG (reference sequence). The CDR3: CAWSANRAHNEQFF. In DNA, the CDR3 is TGTGCCTGGAGTGCAAACCGGGCCCACAATGAGCAGTTCTTC.

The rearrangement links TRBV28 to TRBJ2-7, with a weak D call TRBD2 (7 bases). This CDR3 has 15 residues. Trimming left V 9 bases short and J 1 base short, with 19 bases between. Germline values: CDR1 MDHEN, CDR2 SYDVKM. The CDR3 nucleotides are TGTGCCAGACCAGGGGCGGGGGCGGAATCCTACGAGCAGTACTTC. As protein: CARPGAGAESYEQYF.

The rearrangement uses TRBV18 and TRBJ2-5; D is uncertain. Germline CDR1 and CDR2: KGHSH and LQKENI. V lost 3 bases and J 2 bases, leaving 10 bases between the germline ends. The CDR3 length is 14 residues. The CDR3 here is CASSPLARQETQYF. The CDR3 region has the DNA TGTGCCAGCTCACCCTTAGCTCGGCAAGAGACCCAGTACTTC.

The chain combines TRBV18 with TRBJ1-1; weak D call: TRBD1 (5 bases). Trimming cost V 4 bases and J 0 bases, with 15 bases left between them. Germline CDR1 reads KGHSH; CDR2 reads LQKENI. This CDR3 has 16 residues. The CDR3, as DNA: TGTGCCAGCTCACTTATGGCGACAGAGCTGAACACTGAAGCTTTCTTT. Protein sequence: CASSLMATELNTEAFF. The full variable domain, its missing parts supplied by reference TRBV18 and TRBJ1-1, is NAGVMQNPRHLVRRRGQEARLRCSPMKGHSHVYWYRQLPEEGLKFMVYLQKENIIDESGMPKERFSAEFPKEGPSILRIQQVVRGDSAAYFCASSLMATELNTEAFFGQGTRLTVV.

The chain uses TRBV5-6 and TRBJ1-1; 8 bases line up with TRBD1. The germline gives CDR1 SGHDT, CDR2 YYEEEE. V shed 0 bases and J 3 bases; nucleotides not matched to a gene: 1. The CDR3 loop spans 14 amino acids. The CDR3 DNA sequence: TGTGCCAGCAGCTTGGACAGGGGGTACACTGAAGCTTTCTTT. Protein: CASSLDRGYTEAFF.

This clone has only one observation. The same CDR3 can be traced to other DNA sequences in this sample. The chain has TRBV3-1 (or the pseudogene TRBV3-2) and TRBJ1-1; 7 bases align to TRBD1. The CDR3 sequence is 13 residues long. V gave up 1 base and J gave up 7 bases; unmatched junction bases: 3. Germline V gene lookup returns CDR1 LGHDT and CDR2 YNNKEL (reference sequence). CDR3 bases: TGTGCCAGCAGCCAAGGACAGGGCAATGAAGCTTTCTTT. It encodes CASSQGQGNEAFF.

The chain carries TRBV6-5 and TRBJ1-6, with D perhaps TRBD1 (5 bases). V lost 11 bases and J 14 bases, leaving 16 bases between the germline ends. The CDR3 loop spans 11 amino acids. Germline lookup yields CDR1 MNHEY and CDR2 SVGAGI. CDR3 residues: CAPKGIRALHF. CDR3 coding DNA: TGTGCCCCAAAGGGGATCCGGGCCCTCCACTTT.

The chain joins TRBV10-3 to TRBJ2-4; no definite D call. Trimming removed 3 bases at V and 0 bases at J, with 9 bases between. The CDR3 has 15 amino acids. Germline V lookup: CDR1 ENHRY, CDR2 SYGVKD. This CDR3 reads CAISDGSLAKNIQYF. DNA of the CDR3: TGTGCCATCAGTGACGGATCGTTAGCCAAAAACATTCAGTACTTC.

CDR3 protein: CASSFGGSGNTIYF. Here the CDR3 DNA reads TGTGCCAGCAGTTTCGGGGGCTCTGGAAACACCATATATTTT. This rearrangement joins TRBV27 to TRBJ1-3; weak D call: TRBD1 (5 bases). V shed 3 bases and J shed 0 bases, with 6 bases lying between them. Germline V lookup: CDR1 MNHEY, CDR2 SMNVEV (reference sequence). The CDR3 runs to 14 residues.

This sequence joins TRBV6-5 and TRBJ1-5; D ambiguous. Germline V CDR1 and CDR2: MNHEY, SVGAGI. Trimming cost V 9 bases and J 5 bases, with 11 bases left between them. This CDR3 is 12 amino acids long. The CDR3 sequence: CASHSGDQPQHF. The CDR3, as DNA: TGTGCCAGTCACAGCGGGGATCAGCCCCAGCATTTT.

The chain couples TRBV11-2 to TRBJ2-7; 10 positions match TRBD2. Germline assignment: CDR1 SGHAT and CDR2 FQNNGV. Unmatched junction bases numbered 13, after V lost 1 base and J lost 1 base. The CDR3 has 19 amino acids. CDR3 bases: TGTGCCAGCAGCTTAGTCGGCGGTCTAGGAGCGGGAGGGTCCTACGAGCAGTACTTC. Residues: CASSLVGGLGAGGSYEQYF.

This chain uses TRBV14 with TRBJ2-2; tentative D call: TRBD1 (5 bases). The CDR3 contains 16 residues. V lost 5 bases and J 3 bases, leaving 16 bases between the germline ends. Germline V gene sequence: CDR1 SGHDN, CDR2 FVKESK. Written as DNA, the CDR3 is TGTGCCAGCAGCGCAACCAGGGTAGGGGACACCGGGGAGCTGTTTTTT. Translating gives CASSATRVGDTGELFF.

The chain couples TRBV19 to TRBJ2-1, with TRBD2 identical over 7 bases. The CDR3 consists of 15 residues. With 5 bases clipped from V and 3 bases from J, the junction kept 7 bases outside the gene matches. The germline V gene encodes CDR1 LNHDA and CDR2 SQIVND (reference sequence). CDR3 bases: TGTGCCAGTAGTGAAGGGAGGGCCCACTACAATGAGCAGTTCTTC. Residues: CASSEGRAHYNEQFF.

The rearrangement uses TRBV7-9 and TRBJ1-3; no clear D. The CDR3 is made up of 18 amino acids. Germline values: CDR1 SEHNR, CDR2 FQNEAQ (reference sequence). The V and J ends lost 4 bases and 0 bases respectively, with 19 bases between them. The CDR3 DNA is TGTGCCAGCAGCTCCCCCCGAGGGCAGGAAGGCTCTGGAAACACCATATATTTT. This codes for CASSSPRGQEGSGNTIYF.

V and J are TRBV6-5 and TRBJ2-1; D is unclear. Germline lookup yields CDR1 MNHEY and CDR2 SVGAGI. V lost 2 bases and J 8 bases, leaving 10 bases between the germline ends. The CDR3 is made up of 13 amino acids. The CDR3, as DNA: TGTGCCAGCAGTTACCACAGCATGCATGAGCAGTTCTTC. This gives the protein CASSYHSMHEQFF.

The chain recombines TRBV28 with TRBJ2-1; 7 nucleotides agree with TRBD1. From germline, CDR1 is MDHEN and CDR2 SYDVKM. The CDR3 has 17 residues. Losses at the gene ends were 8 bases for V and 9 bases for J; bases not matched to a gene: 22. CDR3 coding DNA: TGTGCCAGCCTTACCCAACAATATGGACAACAGGGGAGTGAGCAGTTCTTC. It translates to CASLTQQYGQQGSEQFF. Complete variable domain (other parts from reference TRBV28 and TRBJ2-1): DVKVTQSSRYLVKRTGEKVFLECVQDMDHENMFWYRQDPGLGLRLIYFSYDVKMKEKGDIPEGYSVSREKKERFSLILESASTNQTSMYLCASLTQQYGQQGSEQFFGPGTRLTVL.

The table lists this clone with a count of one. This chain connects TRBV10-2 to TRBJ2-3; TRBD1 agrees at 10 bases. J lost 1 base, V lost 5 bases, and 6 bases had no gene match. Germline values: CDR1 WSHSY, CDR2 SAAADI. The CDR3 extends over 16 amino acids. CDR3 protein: CASSFAGTGGTDTQYF. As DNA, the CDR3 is TGCGCCAGCAGTTTCGCAGGGACAGGGGGCACAGATACGCAGTATTTT.